This T cell receptor (beta chain) was observed in a study of cytomegalovirus exposure and HLA in healthy donors. In germline, CDR1 is LGHNA, CDR2 YSLEER. CDR3 length equals 15 residues. Trimming removed 3 bases from V and 0 bases from J; junction bases left unmatched: 2. Vbeta (60) and Jbeta (13) primers were used in the PCR. Clones were sequenced by immunoSEQ multiplex PCR, and TCRdb holds only the in-frame ones, with some missing. Seen here are about 130,000 clones, about 78% observed once, and the top ten hold approximately 3.5%. Study-level results: Another analysis was done later, and it associated 17,000 or so TCR beta sequences with HLA alleles at 0.05 false discovery rate. Both high specificity and high sensitivity reportedly marked the classifier's diagnosis of cytomegalovirus status.

Notes on this clone: The target antigen is unknown.

The TCR originated in a man aged 25-40 years in good health and CMV-seronegative. Input material: PBMCs. This chain connects TRBV4-3 to TRBJ1-3, with TRBD1 identical over 7 bases. The CDR3 loop is CASSQGQYSGNTIYF. DNA of the CDR3: TGCGCCAGCAGCCAGGGACAGTACTCTGGAAACACCATATATTTT.